The 2 T cell receptor beta chains below were found in one sample sequenced in a study of T cell responses to AZD1222 COVID-19 vaccine (dated by TCRdb to 2020 to 2022). Reading the label with the study, this specimen's time point is: baseline before first vaccination. Library preparation was by the immunoSEQ multiplex PCR assay. Sourced from immuneACCESS, this table was stored by TCRdb with only in-frame sequences that have V and J called. A share of the clones is absent; for the studies checked, an unresolved V gene accounts for under half, and the remainder has no known explanation. Across this sample there are under 150,000 clones, with less than 95% seen only once. The ten largest clones capture approximately 3.6% of the sample. This specimen consisted of peripheral blood, obtained on day 0 of AZD1222 vaccination. The receptor source for this set is an adult in good health.

The V and J genes are TRBV9 and TRBJ2-1; 10 bases line up with TRBD2. Germline V lookup: CDR1 SGDLS, CDR2 YYNGEE. The CDR3 is 20 amino acids. With V trimmed by 4 bases and J by 0 bases, 16 bases remained unmatched. The CDR3: CASSLPRGLASQSSYNEQFF. The CDR3 bases are TGTGCCAGCAGCCTCCCACGGGGACTAGCGTCTCAAAGCTCCTACAATGAGCAGTTCTTC.

This clone has a handful of counts. The genes are TRBV15 and TRBJ1-4; D unclear. CDR1 and CDR2 (germline): LNHNV, YYDKDF (reference sequence). Trimming stripped 3 bases from V and 4 bases from J, with 3 bases between. The CDR3 is 12 residues long. This CDR3 is CATSSYNEKLFF. As DNA, the CDR3 is TGTGCCACCAGCAGCTATAATGAAAAACTGTTTTTT.